These T cell receptor beta chains were read from a single sample in a study of CD8+ T cells in alopecia areata. Sequenced by immunoSEQ multiplex PCR; TCRdb stores in-frame clones only, minus some. The repertoire has about 42,000 clones, roughly 65% of them found once; the top ten carry about a fifth. Source: CD8+ T cells sorted from blood, taken at week 4, from a patient treated with tofacitinib. These receptors were taken from a human donor with alopecia areata. Each CDR3 is given with its conserved first and last residue. D genes are given only for firm matches. The listing skips clone size in some rows; elsewhere it reads once, few, many or a size class.

j_gene: TRBJ2-5; d_gene: TRBD1; len: 14; abundance: .; v_gene: TRBV9; CDR3nt: TGTGCCAGCAGCGGCCGACAGGGGTTGGAGACCCAGTACTTC; CDR3aa: CASSGRQGLETQYF
j_gene: TRBJ2-7; d_gene: .; len: 12; abundance: .; v_gene: TRBV27; CDR3nt: TGTGCCAGCAGTCAGGGACCCCACGAGCAGTACTTC; CDR3aa: CASSQGPHEQYF
j_gene: TRBJ2-3; d_gene: TRBD1; len: 15; abundance: .; v_gene: TRBV5-1; CDR3nt: TGCGCCAGCAGCTTCACCGGGACAGCGAGGGATACGCAGTATTTT; CDR3aa: CASSFTGTARDTQYF
j_gene: TRBJ2-1; d_gene: TRBD2; len: 14; abundance: .; v_gene: TRBV10-1; CDR3nt: TGCGCCAGCGGCCAGGGACTAGCGAGGAATGAGCAGTTCTTC; CDR3aa: CASGQGLARNEQFF
j_gene: TRBJ2-5; d_gene: .; len: 12; abundance: .; v_gene: TRBV7-2; CDR3nt: TGTGCCAGCAGCTTATGGACGGAGACCCAGTACTTC; CDR3aa: CASSLWTETQYF
j_gene: TRBJ1-2; d_gene: TRBD1; len: 13; abundance: .; v_gene: TRBV29-1; CDR3nt: TGCAGCGACGGGGACAGGGGGCCAAAAGGCTACACCTTC; CDR3aa: CSDGDRGPKGYTF
j_gene: TRBJ2-3; d_gene: .; len: 11; abundance: .; v_gene: TRBV29-1; CDR3nt: TGCAGCGTGCGGGTCCCTGATACGCAGTATTTT; CDR3aa: CSVRVPDTQYF
j_gene: TRBJ2-7; d_gene: .; len: 12; abundance: .; v_gene: TRBV30; CDR3nt: TGTGCCTGGAGTGTGGGTATTAGGGAGCAGTACTTC; CDR3aa: CAWSVGIREQYF
j_gene: TRBJ2-7; d_gene: .; len: 15; abundance: once; v_gene: TRBV4-3; CDR3nt: TGCGCCAGCAGCCAAGATTGGTCGAAGGGCTACGAGCAGTACTTC; CDR3aa: CASSQDWSKGYEQYF
j_gene: TRBJ1-5; d_gene: .; len: 15; abundance: .; v_gene: TRBV27; CDR3nt: TGTGCCAGCAGTTTCCTAGGGGACCACAATCAGCCCCAGCATTTT; CDR3aa: CASSFLGDHNQPQHF
j_gene: TRBJ2-1; d_gene: TRBD1; len: 14; abundance: .; v_gene: TRBV6-1; CDR3nt: TGTGCCAGCAGTACACGGGGGACAGGGAAAACGCAGTTCTTC; CDR3aa: CASSTRGTGKTQFF
j_gene: TRBJ2-7; d_gene: .; len: 14; abundance: .; v_gene: TRBV7-9; CDR3nt: TGTGCCAGCAGCCATGCGGGGAGAAACTACGAGCAGTACTTC; CDR3aa: CASSHAGRNYEQYF
j_gene: TRBJ2-7; d_gene: .; len: 12; abundance: few; v_gene: TRBV23-1; CDR3nt: TGCGCCAGCAGTCAATTAACCTACGAGCAGTACTTC; CDR3aa: CASSQLTYEQYF
j_gene: TRBJ2-7; d_gene: .; len: 14; abundance: few; v_gene: TRBV7-2; CDR3nt: TGTGCCAGCAGCTTAGACCAGCTAACCTACGAGCAGTACTTC; CDR3aa: CASSLDQLTYEQYF
j_gene: TRBJ2-7; d_gene: .; len: 13; abundance: .; v_gene: TRBV13; CDR3nt: TGTGCCAGCAGCTTAGGGGGGCAGGACGAGCAGTACTTC; CDR3aa: CASSLGGQDEQYF
j_gene: TRBJ2-7; d_gene: .; len: 13; abundance: .; v_gene: TRBV5-1; CDR3nt: TGCGCCAGCAGCTTCAGGGGAACTGGCGAGCAGTACTTC; CDR3aa: CASSFRGTGEQYF
j_gene: TRBJ2-7; d_gene: .; len: 14; abundance: .; v_gene: TRBV29-1; CDR3nt: TGCAGCGTTCTTGAGACAGCCAAAGGGAACGAGCAGTACTTC; CDR3aa: CSVLETAKGNEQYF
j_gene: TRBJ2-1; d_gene: .; len: 11; abundance: .; v_gene: TRBV29-1; CDR3nt: TGCAGCGTTGAGAGTTACAATGAGCAGTTCTTC; CDR3aa: CSVESYNEQFF
j_gene: TRBJ2-1; d_gene: TRBD2; len: 14; abundance: .; v_gene: TRBV30; CDR3nt: TGTGCCTGGAGTGTGAGCGGGGGGCAGGATGAGCAGTTCTTC; CDR3aa: CAWSVSGGQDEQFF
j_gene: TRBJ1-6; d_gene: .; len: 14; abundance: .; v_gene: TRBV6-4; CDR3nt: TGTGCCAGCAGTGACGGTATAAGGAATTCACCCCTCCACTTT; CDR3aa: CASSDGIRNSPLHF
j_gene: TRBJ2-3; d_gene: TRBD2; len: 13; abundance: .; v_gene: TRBV29-1; CDR3nt: TGCAGCGTTGAGGGGGGGGGCACAGATACGCAGTATTTT; CDR3aa: CSVEGGGTDTQYF
j_gene: TRBJ2-7; d_gene: .; len: 15; abundance: .; v_gene: TRBV4-3; CDR3nt: TGCGCCAGCAGCCAAGGGGTCGGACACTCCTACGAGCAGTACTTC; CDR3aa: CASSQGVGHSYEQYF
j_gene: TRBJ2-3; d_gene: .; len: 16; abundance: few; v_gene: TRBV7-2; CDR3nt: TGTGCCAGCAGCCTGGAGGGGCGGGGTTGGACAGATACGCAGTATTTT; CDR3aa: CASSLEGRGWTDTQYF
j_gene: TRBJ2-7; d_gene: .; len: 11; abundance: few; v_gene: TRBV29-1; CDR3nt: TGCAGCGTCGAGGGGGGATCAGGGCAGTACTTC; CDR3aa: CSVEGGSGQYF
j_gene: TRBJ2-5; d_gene: TRBD2; len: 15; abundance: .; v_gene: TRBV30; CDR3nt: TGTGCCTCCGGGACTAGCGGGGGGGCAGGAGAGACCCAGTACTTC; CDR3aa: CASGTSGGAGETQYF
j_gene: TRBJ2-2; d_gene: .; len: 16; abundance: few; v_gene: TRBV7-9; CDR3nt: TGTGCCAGCAGCTCAGCAACAGGGTTGAACACCGGGGAGCTGTTTTTT; CDR3aa: CASSSATGLNTGELFF
j_gene: TRBJ2-7; d_gene: .; len: 11; abundance: .; v_gene: TRBV30; CDR3nt: TGTGCCTGGTCTATACGTGGGGAGCAGTACTTC; CDR3aa: CAWSIRGEQYF
j_gene: TRBJ1-2; d_gene: TRBD1; len: 14; abundance: few; v_gene: TRBV10-2; CDR3nt: TGCGCCAGCAGTCCTGGACAGGGGTGGGATGGCTACACCTTC; CDR3aa: CASSPGQGWDGYTF
j_gene: TRBJ2-3; d_gene: .; len: 13; abundance: .; v_gene: TRBV2; CDR3nt: TGTGCCACCGCGTATCCTAGCACAGATACGCAGTATTTT; CDR3aa: CATAYPSTDTQYF
j_gene: TRBJ2-1; d_gene: .; len: 15; abundance: once; v_gene: TRBV30; CDR3nt: TGTGCCTGGAGCCCGGGGGACCCCATCAGCAATGAGCAGTTCTTC; CDR3aa: CAWSPGDPISNEQFF
j_gene: TRBJ1-1; d_gene: .; len: 13; abundance: once; v_gene: TRBV7-9; CDR3nt: TGTGCCAGCAGATCTGGACAGAACACTGAAGCTTTCTTT; CDR3aa: CASRSGQNTEAFF
j_gene: TRBJ2-1; d_gene: .; len: 11; abundance: .; v_gene: TRBV19; CDR3nt: TGTGCCAGTAGTATAGCCGGGGAGCAGTTCTTC; CDR3aa: CASSIAGEQFF
j_gene: TRBJ2-1; d_gene: .; len: 16; abundance: .; v_gene: TRBV29-1; CDR3nt: TGCAGCGTTGAAGGCTGGGCGGGGAGCTCCTACAATGAGCAGTTCTTC; CDR3aa: CSVEGWAGSSYNEQFF
j_gene: TRBJ2-2; d_gene: .; len: 14; abundance: .; v_gene: TRBV30; CDR3nt: TGTGCCTGGGCGGGGGCGGCCAACACCGGGGAGCTGTTTTTT; CDR3aa: CAWAGAANTGELFF
j_gene: TRBJ2-1; d_gene: .; len: 15; abundance: few; v_gene: TRBV29-1; CDR3nt: TGCAGCGTTAATCGCCGGAGACCTACGGGCAATGAGCAGTTCTTC; CDR3aa: CSVNRRRPTGNEQFF
j_gene: TRBJ1-2; d_gene: TRBD1; len: 15; abundance: .; v_gene: TRBV29-1; CDR3nt: TGCAGCGTTGCGGGGACAGAATGGGAAAACTATGGCTACACCTTC; CDR3aa: CSVAGTEWENYGYTF
j_gene: TRBJ2-7; d_gene: .; len: 13; abundance: .; v_gene: TRBV4-3; CDR3nt: TGCGCCAGCAGCCAGGGGTTATCCTACGAGCAGTACTTC; CDR3aa: CASSQGLSYEQYF
j_gene: TRBJ2-3; d_gene: TRBD2; len: 16; abundance: .; v_gene: TRBV4-3; CDR3nt: TGCGCCAGCAGCCAAGATGGGCGGGAGTTCACAGATACGCAGTATTTT; CDR3aa: CASSQDGREFTDTQYF
j_gene: TRBJ2-4; d_gene: TRBD1; len: 16; abundance: .; v_gene: TRBV9; CDR3nt: TGTGCCAGCAGCCCCTGGGACAGGGGAGGGAAAAACATTCAGTACTTC; CDR3aa: CASSPWDRGGKNIQYF
j_gene: TRBJ2-3; d_gene: .; len: 11; abundance: .; v_gene: TRBV30; CDR3nt: TGTGCCTGGAGGGAAACAGATACGCAGTATTTT; CDR3aa: CAWRETDTQYF
j_gene: TRBJ2-5; d_gene: .; len: 17; abundance: few; v_gene: TRBV9; CDR3nt: TGTGCCAGCAGCGTCAGCTCCGGGCCTCTCGGGGGAGAGACCCAGTACTTC; CDR3aa: CASSVSSGPLGGETQYF
j_gene: TRBJ1-2; d_gene: TRBD1; len: 12; abundance: .; v_gene: TRBV30; CDR3nt: TGTGCCTGGTCAGGACAGGGGGATGGCTACACCTTC; CDR3aa: CAWSGQGDGYTF
j_gene: TRBJ2-2; d_gene: .; len: 15; abundance: .; v_gene: TRBV29-1; CDR3nt: TGCAGCGCTGAATTGGGACTCCAGGGTTCCGGGGAGCTGTTTTTT; CDR3aa: CSAELGLQGSGELFF
j_gene: TRBJ1-2; d_gene: .; len: 15; abundance: .; v_gene: TRBV7-2; CDR3nt: TGTGCCAGCAGCTATGAAAACAGGGATGTCTATGGCTACACCTTC; CDR3aa: CASSYENRDVYGYTF